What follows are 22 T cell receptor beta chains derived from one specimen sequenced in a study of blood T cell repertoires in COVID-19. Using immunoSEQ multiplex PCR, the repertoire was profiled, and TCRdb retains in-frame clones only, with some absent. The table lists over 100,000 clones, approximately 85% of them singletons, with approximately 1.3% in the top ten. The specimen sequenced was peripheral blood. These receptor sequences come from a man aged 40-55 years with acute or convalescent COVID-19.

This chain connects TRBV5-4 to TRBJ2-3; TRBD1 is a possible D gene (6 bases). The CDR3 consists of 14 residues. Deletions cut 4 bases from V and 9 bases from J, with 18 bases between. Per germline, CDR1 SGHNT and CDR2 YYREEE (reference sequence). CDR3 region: CASSDYTGSRTQYF. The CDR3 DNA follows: TGTGCCAGCAGCGACTACACAGGGTCTAGGACGCAGTATTTT.

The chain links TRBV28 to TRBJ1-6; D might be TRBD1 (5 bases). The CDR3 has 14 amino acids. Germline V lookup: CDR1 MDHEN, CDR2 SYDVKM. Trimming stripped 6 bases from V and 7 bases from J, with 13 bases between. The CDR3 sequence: CASSTAGGNSPLHF. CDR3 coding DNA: TGTGCCAGCAGCACAGCGGGGGGGAATTCACCCCTCCACTTT. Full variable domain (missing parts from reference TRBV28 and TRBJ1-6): DVKVTQSSRYLVKRTGEKVFLECVQDMDHENMFWYRQDPGLGLRLIYFSYDVKMKEKGDIPEGYSVSREKKERFSLILESASTNQTSMYLCASSTAGGNSPLHFGNGTRLTVT.

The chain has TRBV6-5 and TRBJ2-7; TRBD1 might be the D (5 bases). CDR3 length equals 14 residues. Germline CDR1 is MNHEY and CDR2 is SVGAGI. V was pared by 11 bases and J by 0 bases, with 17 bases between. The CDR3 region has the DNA TGTGCCTCAAAAAGGGGCGCGAGCTCCTACGAGCAGTACTTC. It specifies CASKRGASSYEQYF.

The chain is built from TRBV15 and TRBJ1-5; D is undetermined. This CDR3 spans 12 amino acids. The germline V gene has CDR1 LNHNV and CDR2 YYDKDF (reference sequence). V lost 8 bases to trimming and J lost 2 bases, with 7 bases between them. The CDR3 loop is CATRAGNQPQHF. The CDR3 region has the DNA TGTGCCACCCGCGCGGGCAATCAGCCCCAGCATTTT.

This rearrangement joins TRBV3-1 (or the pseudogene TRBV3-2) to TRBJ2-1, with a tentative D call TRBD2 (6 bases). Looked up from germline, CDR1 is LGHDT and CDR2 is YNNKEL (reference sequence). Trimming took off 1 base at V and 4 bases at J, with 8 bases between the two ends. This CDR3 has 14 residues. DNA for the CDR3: TGTGCCAGCAGCCAAGTTGGGGGGTACAATGAGCAGTTCTTC. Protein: CASSQVGGYNEQFF.

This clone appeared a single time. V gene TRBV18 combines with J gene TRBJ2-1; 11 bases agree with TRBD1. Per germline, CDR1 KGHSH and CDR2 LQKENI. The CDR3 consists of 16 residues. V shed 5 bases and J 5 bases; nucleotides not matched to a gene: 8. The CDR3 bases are TGTGCCAGCTCAGTGGACAGGGGGCGCGGTAACAATGAGCAGTTCTTC. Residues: CASSVDRGRGNNEQFF.

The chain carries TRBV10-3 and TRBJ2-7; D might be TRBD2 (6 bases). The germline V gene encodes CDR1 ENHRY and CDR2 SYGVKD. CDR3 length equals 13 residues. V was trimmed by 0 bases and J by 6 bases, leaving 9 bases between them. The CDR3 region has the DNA TGTGCCATCAGTGAGTCGATGGGGGGCGAGCAGTACTTC. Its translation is CAISESMGGEQYF.

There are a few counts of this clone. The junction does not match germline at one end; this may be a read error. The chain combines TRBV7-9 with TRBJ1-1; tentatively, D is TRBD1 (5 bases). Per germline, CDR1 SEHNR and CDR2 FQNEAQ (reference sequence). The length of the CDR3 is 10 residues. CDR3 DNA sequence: TGTGCCAGCAGCTCCAGGGCCCCCGTCTTT. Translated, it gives CASSSRAPVF.

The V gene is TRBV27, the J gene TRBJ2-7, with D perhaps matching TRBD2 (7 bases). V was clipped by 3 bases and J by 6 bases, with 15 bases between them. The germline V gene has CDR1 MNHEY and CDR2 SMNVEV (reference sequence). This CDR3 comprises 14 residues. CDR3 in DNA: TGTGCCAGCAGTTTTCTCGCGGGGGCCGGCGAGCAGTACTTC. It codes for CASSFLAGAGEQYF.

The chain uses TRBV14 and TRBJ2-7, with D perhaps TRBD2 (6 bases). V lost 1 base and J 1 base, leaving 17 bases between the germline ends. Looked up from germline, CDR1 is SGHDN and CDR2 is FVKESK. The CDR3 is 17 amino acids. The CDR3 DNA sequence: TGTGCCAGCAGCCAAGGTTCCGGGAGCCTACGGTCCTACGAGCAGTACTTC. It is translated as CASSQGSGSLRSYEQYF.

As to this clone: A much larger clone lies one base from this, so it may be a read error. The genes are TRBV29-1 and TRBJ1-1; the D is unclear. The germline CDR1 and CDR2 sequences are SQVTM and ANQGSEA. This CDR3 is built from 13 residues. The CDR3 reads CNVGRELNTEAFF. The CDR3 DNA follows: TGCAACGTCGGGAGGGAATTGAACACTGAAGCTTTCTTT.

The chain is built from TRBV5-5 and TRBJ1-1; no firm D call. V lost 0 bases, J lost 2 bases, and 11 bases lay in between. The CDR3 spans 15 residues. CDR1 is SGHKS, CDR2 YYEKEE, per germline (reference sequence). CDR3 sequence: CASSLGVGGNTEAFF. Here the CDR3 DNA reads TGTGCCAGCAGCTTGGGGGTCGGAGGCAACACTGAAGCTTTCTTT.

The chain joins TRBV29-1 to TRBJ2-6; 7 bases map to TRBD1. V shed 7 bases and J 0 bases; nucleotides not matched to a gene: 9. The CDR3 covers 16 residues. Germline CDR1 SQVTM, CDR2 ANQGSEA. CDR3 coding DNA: TGCAGCGCGGGGACAGTCACCTTCTCTGGGGCCAACGTCCTGACTTTC. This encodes CSAGTVTFSGANVLTF.

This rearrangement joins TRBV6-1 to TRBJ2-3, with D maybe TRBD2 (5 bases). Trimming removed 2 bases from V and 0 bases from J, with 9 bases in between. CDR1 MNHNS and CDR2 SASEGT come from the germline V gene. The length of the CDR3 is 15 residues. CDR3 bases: TGTGCCAGCAGTGAACCTGGACTTAGCACAGATACGCAGTATTTT. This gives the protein CASSEPGLSTDTQYF.

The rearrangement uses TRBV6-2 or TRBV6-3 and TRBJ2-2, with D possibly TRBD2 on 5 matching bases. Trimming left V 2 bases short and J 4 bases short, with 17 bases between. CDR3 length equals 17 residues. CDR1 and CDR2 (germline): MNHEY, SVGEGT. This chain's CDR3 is CASSYTREGPSTGELFF. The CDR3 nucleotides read TGTGCCAGCAGTTACACCCGAGAGGGTCCGAGCACCGGGGAGCTGTTTTTT.

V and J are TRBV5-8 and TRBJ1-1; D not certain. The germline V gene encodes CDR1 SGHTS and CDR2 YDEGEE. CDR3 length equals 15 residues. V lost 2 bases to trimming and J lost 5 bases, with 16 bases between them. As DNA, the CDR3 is TGTGCCAGCAGCTTTGACTCCCCTCCTAGGACTGAAGCTTTCTTT. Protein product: CASSFDSPPRTEAFF.

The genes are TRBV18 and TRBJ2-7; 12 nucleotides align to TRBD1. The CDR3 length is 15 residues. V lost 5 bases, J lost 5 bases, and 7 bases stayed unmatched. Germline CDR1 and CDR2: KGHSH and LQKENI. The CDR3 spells CASSFGTGGINEQYF. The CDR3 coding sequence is TGTGCCAGCTCATTTGGGACAGGGGGCATCAACGAGCAGTACTTC.

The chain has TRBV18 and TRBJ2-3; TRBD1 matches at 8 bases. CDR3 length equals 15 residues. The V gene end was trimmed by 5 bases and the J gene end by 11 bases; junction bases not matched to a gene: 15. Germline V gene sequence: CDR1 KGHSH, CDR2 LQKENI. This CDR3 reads CASSYDRGVAAGQYF. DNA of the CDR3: TGTGCCAGCTCATACGACAGGGGAGTAGCGGCCGGGCAGTATTTT.

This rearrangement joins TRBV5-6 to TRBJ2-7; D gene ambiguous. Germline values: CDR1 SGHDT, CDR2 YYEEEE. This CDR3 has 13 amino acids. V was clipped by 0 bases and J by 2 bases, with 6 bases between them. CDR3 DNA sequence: TGTGCCAGCAGCTTGGACAGAACCTACGAGCAGTACTTC. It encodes CASSLDRTYEQYF.

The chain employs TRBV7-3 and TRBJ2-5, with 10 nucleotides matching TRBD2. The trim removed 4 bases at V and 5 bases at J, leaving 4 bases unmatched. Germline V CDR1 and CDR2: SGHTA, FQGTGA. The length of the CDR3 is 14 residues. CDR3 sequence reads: CASSYSGGYETQYF. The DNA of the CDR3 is TGTGCCAGCAGCTATAGCGGGGGGTACGAGACCCAGTACTTC. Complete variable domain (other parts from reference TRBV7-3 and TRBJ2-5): GAGVSQTPSNKVTEKGKYVELRCDPISGHTALYWYRQSLGQGPEFLIYFQGTGAADDSGLPNDRFFAVRPEGSVSTLKIQRTERGDSAVYLCASSYSGGYETQYFGPGTRLLVL.

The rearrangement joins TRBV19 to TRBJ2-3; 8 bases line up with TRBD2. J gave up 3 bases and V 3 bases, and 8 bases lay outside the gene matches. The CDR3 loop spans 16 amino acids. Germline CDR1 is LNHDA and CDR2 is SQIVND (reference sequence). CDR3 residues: CASSMGAGVRTDTQYF. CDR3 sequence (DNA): TGTGCCAGTAGTATGGGAGCGGGGGTTAGGACAGATACGCAGTATTTT.

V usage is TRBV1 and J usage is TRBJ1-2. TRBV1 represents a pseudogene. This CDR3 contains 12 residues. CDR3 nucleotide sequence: TGCACCAGGAGGGTGAATGACTATGGCTACACCTTC. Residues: CTRRVNDYGYTF.